The present T cell receptor beta chain was sequenced within a study of HIV-infected patients and healthy controls. TCRdb reprocessed the 5' RACE reads with MiXCR, giving one entry per CDR3 protein. This sample yields under 20,000 distinct CDR3 sequences, of which 15% to 20% are seen a single time; roughly a quarter belongs to the top ten. This clonotype was recorded a few times. With 0 bases clipped from V and 4 bases from J, the junction kept 3 bases outside the gene matches. This CDR3 contains 15 residues. Germline values: CDR1 KGHSY, CDR2 FQNENV. This TCR was recovered from a human donor in good health. This rearrangement joins TRBV16 to TRBJ1-2; 9 bases map to TRBD1. Sequencing was carried out using CD8+ T cells from blood. CDR3 sequence: CASSQSDRGVYGYTF. The CDR3 DNA follows: TGTGCCAGCAGCCAATCGGACAGGGGAGTCTATGGCTACACCTTC.